The 16 T cell receptor beta chains below were found in one sample sequenced in a study of blood T cell repertoires in COVID-19. The assay was immunoSEQ multiplex PCR, and TCRdb's table has in-frame clones only and misses some. The sample lists some 120,000 clones; roughly 81% were seen once. Sequenced sample: peripheral blood. All receptors come from a human donor in a cohort sampled during active COVID-19.

This clone was observed once. A read error may produce the germline difference seen at one junction end. The chain uses TRBV3-1 (or the pseudogene TRBV3-2) and TRBJ1-2, with D perhaps TRBD1 (6 bases). The germline gives CDR1 LGHDT, CDR2 YNNKEL (reference sequence). The CDR3 runs to 12 residues. CDR3 sequence reads: CASTQRGGGYTF. CDR3 bases: TGTGCCAGCACCCAAAGGGGGGGTGGCTACACCTTC.

The chain carries TRBV7-9 and TRBJ1-2; TRBD1 is a possible D gene (5 bases). The germline V gene has CDR1 SEHNR and CDR2 FQNEAQ (reference sequence). V gave up 5 bases and J gave up 4 bases, with 20 bases separating them. The CDR3 length is 16 residues. In DNA form, the CDR3 reads TGTGCCAGCAGCGTGGCGGGGCCGTCGGCCGTCTATGGCTACACCTTC. This translates into CASSVAGPSAVYGYTF.

The chain employs TRBV19 and TRBJ1-5, with 7 nucleotides matching TRBD1. The CDR3 sequence is 13 residues long. Looked up from germline, CDR1 is LNHDA and CDR2 is SQIVND (reference sequence). Unmatched junction bases numbered 4, after V lost 5 bases and J lost 6 bases. CDR3 sequence (DNA): TGTGCCAGTAGTTTCGGGACAGCTCAGCCCCAGCATTTT. As protein: CASSFGTAQPQHF. The whole variable domain, filled in from reference TRBV19 and TRBJ1-5, reads DGGITQSPKYLFRKEGQNVTLSCEQNLNHDAMYWYRQDPGQGLRLIYYSQIVNDFQKGDIAEGYSVSREKKESFPLTVTSAQKNPTAFYLCASSFGTAQPQHFGDGTRLSIL.

J is TRBJ2-7 and V is TRBV11-3, with 7 bases fitting TRBD2. The CDR3 sequence is 14 residues long. Per the germline V gene, CDR1 is SGHNT and CDR2 is YENEEA. The V segment lost 1 base and the J segment 6 bases; nucleotides outside the gene matches: 6. This CDR3 is CASSLALTGGEQYF. The DNA of the CDR3 is TGTGCCAGCAGCTTAGCTTTAACGGGAGGCGAGCAGTACTTC.

The CDR3 DNA follows: TGCGCCAGCAGCCAAGGGGTACAGGGAGTCTACGAGCAGTACTTC. It codes for CASSQGVQGVYEQYF. V is TRBV4-1 and J is TRBJ2-7; possible D gene TRBD1, 6 bases. V was shortened by 1 base and J by 3 bases, with 13 bases between the two germline ends. Germline V gene data show CDR1 as MGHRA and CDR2 as YSYEKL. This CDR3 contains 15 residues.

The chain links TRBV19 to TRBJ2-3, with 7 positions matching TRBD2. Germline assignment: CDR1 LNHDA and CDR2 SQIVND (reference sequence). Trimming removed 2 bases from V and 0 bases from J; junction bases left unmatched: 8. The CDR3 contains 17 residues. CDR3 region: CASSIRASGESTDTQYF. Written as DNA, the CDR3 is TGTGCCAGTAGTATAAGGGCGAGCGGGGAAAGCACAGATACGCAGTATTTT.

The V call is TRBV30, the J call TRBJ2-5; TRBD2 is a possible D gene (5 bases). This CDR3 contains 13 residues. CDR1 and CDR2 (germline): GTSNPN, SVGIG (reference sequence). The V gene lost 4 bases and the J gene lost 1 base, with 10 bases spanning the gap. The CDR3 spells CAWTRTSQETQYF. CDR3 DNA sequence: TGTGCCTGGACCCGTACTAGCCAAGAGACCCAGTACTTC.

The V and J genes are TRBV28 and TRBJ1-6, with 9 bases lining up with TRBD1. Germline lookup yields CDR1 MDHEN and CDR2 SYDVKM. The CDR3 covers 15 residues. Trimming took 6 bases from V and 4 from J; bases not matched to a gene: 4. CDR3 protein: CASSRDRGYNSPLHF. The CDR3 bases are TGTGCCAGCAGCCGTGACAGGGGGTATAATTCACCCCTCCACTTT.

As DNA, the CDR3 is TGCGCCAGCAGCCGTGGGGACAGCACGGACACTGAAGCTTTCTTT. This translates into CASSRGDSTDTEAFF. The chain is built from TRBV5-1 and TRBJ1-1, with 7 bases aligning to TRBD1. The junction had 9 bases not matched to a gene; V was cut back by 4 bases and J by 3 bases. This CDR3 has 15 residues. Germline CDR1 SGHRS, CDR2 YFSETQ.

The CDR3 spells CASSLARQGSGYTF. CDR3 sequence (DNA): TGCGCCAGCAGCTTGGCCCGCCAGGGGTCTGGCTACACCTTC. This chain joins TRBV5-1 and TRBJ1-2, with D possibly matching TRBD1 (6 bases). Trimming removed 0 bases at V and 7 bases at J, with 13 bases between. From germline, CDR1 is SGHRS and CDR2 YFSETQ. CDR3 size: 14 residues.

The V and J genes are TRBV12-3 or TRBV12-4 and TRBJ2-7; D is unclear. V lost 3 bases and J lost 5, with 8 bases in between. The CDR3 covers 12 residues. CDR3 sequence: CASSFMENEQYF. The CDR3, as DNA: TGTGCCAGCAGTTTTATGGAGAACGAGCAGTACTTC.

This clone was seen a handful of times. This sequence joins TRBV4-3 and TRBJ1-1; D remains unclear. V was clipped by 3 bases and J by 8 bases, with 16 bases between them. The CDR3 is 14 residues long. CDR1 is LGHNA, CDR2 YSLEER, per germline. The CDR3 region has the DNA TGCGCCAGCAGCCAGCCCGGAGGTCTGGTCGAAGCTTTCTTT. As protein: CASSQPGGLVEAFF.

In nucleotides, the CDR3 is TGCGCCAGCAGTGCGCAGGTTAACAATGAGCAGTTCTTC. Translating gives CASSAQVNNEQFF. The J gene is TRBJ2-1, the V gene TRBV10-2; D ambiguous. The CDR3 contains 13 residues. V lost 4 bases and J lost 5, with 9 bases in between. From germline, CDR1 is WSHSY and CDR2 SAAADI.

This chain links TRBV30 with TRBJ2-7; D remains unclear. Trimming stripped 0 bases from V and 6 bases from J, with 12 bases between. The CDR3 has 13 residues. CDR1 is GTSNPN and CDR2 is SVGIG in the germline V gene (reference sequence). CDR3 in amino acids: CAWSVLRSGEQYF. CDR3 sequence (DNA): TGTGCCTGGAGTGTACTTAGATCCGGCGAGCAGTACTTC.

The chain carries TRBV30 and TRBJ1-5, with a tentative D call TRBD1 (6 bases). The CDR3 loop spans 14 amino acids. Germline assignment: CDR1 GTSNPN and CDR2 SVGIG (reference sequence). Trimming stripped 2 bases from V and 8 bases from J, with 16 bases between. The CDR3 is CAWSRGQIVEPQHF. The CDR3 nucleotides are TGTGCCTGGAGTCGAGGACAGATCGTGGAGCCCCAGCATTTT.

This rearrangement joins TRBV7-7 to TRBJ2-6, with D hard to call. The CDR3 has 17 residues. Germline CDR1 reads SSHAT; CDR2 reads FNYEAQ (reference sequence). V lost 0 bases and J 0 bases, leaving 9 bases between the germline ends. The CDR3 sequence: CASSLAPGFSGANVLTF. CDR3 DNA sequence: TGTGCCAGCAGCTTAGCGCCCGGGTTCTCTGGGGCCAACGTCCTGACTTTC.